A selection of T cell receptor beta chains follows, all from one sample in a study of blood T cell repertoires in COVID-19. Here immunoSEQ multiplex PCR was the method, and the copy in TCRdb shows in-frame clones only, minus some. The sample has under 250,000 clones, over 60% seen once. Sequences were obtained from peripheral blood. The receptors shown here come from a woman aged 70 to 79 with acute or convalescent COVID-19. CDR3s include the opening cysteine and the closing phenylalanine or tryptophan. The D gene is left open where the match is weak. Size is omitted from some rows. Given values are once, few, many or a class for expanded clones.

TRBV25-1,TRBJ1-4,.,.,TGTGCCAGTAAAGCGGGGGCCTCTAATGAAAAACTGTTTTTT,CASKAGASNEKLFF
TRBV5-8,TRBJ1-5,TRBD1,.,TGTGCCAGCAGCGGGCGACAGGGTCGGGACAATCAGCCCCAGCATTTT,CASSGRQGRDNQPQHF
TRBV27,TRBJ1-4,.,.,TGTGCCAGCAGGCCCGGATCCGGGATAAATGCAATAGGAAAACTGTTTTTT,CASRPGSGINAIGKLFF
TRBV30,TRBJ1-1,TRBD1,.,TGTGCCTGGAGGTGGACAGGGGGAAACACTGAAGCTTTCTTT,CAWRWTGGNTEAFF
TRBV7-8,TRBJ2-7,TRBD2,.,TGTGCCAGCAGCTTAGGGACTAGCAACGACGAGCAGTACTTC,CASSLGTSNDEQYF
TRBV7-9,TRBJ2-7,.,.,TGTGCCAGCAAACCGGGGGGCGGCTCAAACGAGCAGTACTTC,CASKPGGGSNEQYF
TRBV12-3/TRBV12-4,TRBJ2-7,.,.,TGTGCCAGCAGTCTCCCCGGGCAGTACTTC,CASSLPGQYF
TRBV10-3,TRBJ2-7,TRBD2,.,TGTGCCATCAGTGGGACTAGCGCGACCACCTACGAGCAGTACTTC,CAISGTSATTYEQYF
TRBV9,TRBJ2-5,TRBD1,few,TGTGCCAGCAGCGCCTCGACAGGGATCGAGACCCAGTACTTC,CASSASTGIETQYF
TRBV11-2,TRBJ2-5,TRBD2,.,TGTGCCAGCAGCTTAGCCCCCCTGACTAGCCGATTGAAGACCCAGTACTTC,CASSLAPLTSRLKTQYF
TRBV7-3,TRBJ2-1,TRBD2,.,TGTGCCAGCAGCCTAGGCGGGGGGTCCTACAATGAGCAGTTCTTC,CASSLGGGSYNEQFF
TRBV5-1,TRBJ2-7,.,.,TGCGCCAGCAGCTTGTGGGGCGGATCCTCCGAGCAGTACTTC,CASSLWGGSSEQYF
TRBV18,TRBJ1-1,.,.,TGTGCCAGCTCACCAATAAGACAGAATGAAGCTTTCTTT,CASSPIRQNEAFF
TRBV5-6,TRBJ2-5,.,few,TGTGCCAGCAGCTTGGCCGGAGGTAGCCAAGAGACCCAGTACTTC,CASSLAGGSQETQYF
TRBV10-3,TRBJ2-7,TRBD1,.,TGTGCCATCAGTGCTATGGGACAGGGGTCCTACGAGCAGTACTTC,CAISAMGQGSYEQYF
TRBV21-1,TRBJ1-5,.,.,TGTGCCAGCAACCCGCCTACAGGCCCCGGGAATCAGCCCCAGCATTTT,CASNPPTGPGNQPQHF
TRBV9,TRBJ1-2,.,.,TGTGCCAGCAGCGTAGCGGAAGGGGCCTCCGGCTACACCTTC,CASSVAEGASGYTF
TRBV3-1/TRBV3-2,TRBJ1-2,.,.,TGTGCCAGCAGCCAAACGGACTATGGCTACACCTTC,CASSQTDYGYTF
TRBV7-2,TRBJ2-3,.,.,TGTGCCAGCAGCTTAAGACAGAACACAGATACGCAGTATTTT,CASSLRQNTDTQYF
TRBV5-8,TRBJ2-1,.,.,TGTGCCAGCAGCTTGGGGGCCAGCGGGTACTCCCCCAATGAGCAGTTCTTC,CASSLGASGYSPNEQFF
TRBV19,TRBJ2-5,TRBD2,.,TGTGCCAGTAGTTTAGCGGGAGGCGTGGAGACCCAGTACTTC,CASSLAGGVETQYF
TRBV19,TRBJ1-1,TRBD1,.,TGTGCCAGTAGCCGCCGGGGGACAGGGGCTGAAGCTTTCTTT,CASSRRGTGAEAFF
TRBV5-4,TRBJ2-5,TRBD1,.,TGTGCCAGCAGCTTGGACAGGGGGTCTGGAGAGACCCAGTACTTC,CASSLDRGSGETQYF
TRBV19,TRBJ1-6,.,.,TGTGCCAGTACCATCACAGGGTCTAATTCACCCCTCCACTTT,CASTITGSNSPLHF
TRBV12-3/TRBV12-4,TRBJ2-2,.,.,TGTGCCAGCAGTTTCGGGGGACCCGGGGAGCTGTTTTTT,CASSFGGPGELFF
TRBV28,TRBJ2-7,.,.,TGTGCCAGCAGAACCGACTCAATCGGCTACGAGCAGTACTTC,CASRTDSIGYEQYF
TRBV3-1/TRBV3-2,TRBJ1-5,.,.,TGTGCCAGCAGTCTAGGAGGAGGAGGGAATCAGCCCCAGCATTTT,CASSLGGGGNQPQHF
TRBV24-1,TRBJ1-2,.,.,TGTGCCACCAATCCCGGGACTCGGGATGGCTACACCTTC,CATNPGTRDGYTF
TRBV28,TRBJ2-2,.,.,TGTGCCACCCGACTCCCAGGGTGGGGAACCGGGGAGCTGTTTTTT,CATRLPGWGTGELFF
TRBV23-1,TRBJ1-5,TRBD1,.,TGCGCCAGCAGCCCCACGGTCAGGGGGAGAGGCCAGCCCCAGCATTTT,CASSPTVRGRGQPQHF
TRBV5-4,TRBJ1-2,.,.,TGTGCCAGCAGCCGGAGGGCCACAGAGAACTATGGCTACACCTTC,CASSRRATENYGYTF
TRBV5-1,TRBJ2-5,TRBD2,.,TGCGCCAGCAGCTTGGCCATGTTAGCGGGAGGGCGAGAGACCCAGTACTTC,CASSLAMLAGGRETQYF
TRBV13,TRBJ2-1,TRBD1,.,TGTGCCAGCAGCCCAACCGGGACAGGGGGACCTAGCGGGCGCTCCTACAATGAGCAGTTCTTC,CASSPTGTGGPSGRSYNEQFF